This TCR beta chain was sequenced for a study of cytotoxic CD8 clonotypes in ibrutinib-treated CLL. Clones were read by immunoSEQ multiplex PCR, and TCRdb kept only the in-frame ones, dropping some. This table has approximately 280,000 clones, approximately 79% appearing once. The sequence derives from a human donor with chronic lymphocytic leukemia. The sample in question was PBMCs, obtained at disease progression, from a patient treated with ibrutinib.

For the CDR3, the DNA is TGTGCCAGCAGGCCAACCGGGTATACCTACGAGCAGTACTTC. Amino acids: CASRPTGYTYEQYF. The V call is TRBV6-5, the J call TRBJ2-7, with D unclear. V was shortened by 6 bases and J by 2 bases, with 14 bases between the two germline ends. The length of the CDR3 is 14 residues. Germline loops: CDR1 MNHEY, CDR2 SVGAGI.